The TCR beta chain under discussion was sequenced for a study of blood T cell repertoires in COVID-19. About the study: Researchers got acute and convalescent COVID-19 samples from the United States, Italy and Spain. T cells, B-cell-depleted T cells, or PBMCs supplied cDNA or gDNA.

Per the original data handling: From reference gene primer amplification, estimates of nucleated cell counts were derived. Clones were sequenced by immunoSEQ multiplex PCR, and TCRdb holds only the in-frame ones, with some missing. That table gives V, J and clone size, and the DNA gave D and trimming. The sample has around 260,000 clones, about 90% seen once; the top ten hold about 1.4%. The sample consisted of peripheral blood. This receptor was identified in a woman in her thirties or forties who had recovered from COVID-19.

The CDR3 nucleotides read TGTGCCAGCAGCCGATCCAAAGGGACAGGTCTTAGTGAGCAGTTCTTC. Its protein product is CASSRSKGTGLSEQFF. This sequence joins TRBV7-9 and TRBJ2-1; 8 nucleotides match TRBD1. Trimming cost V 5 bases and J 9 bases; bases outside gene matches: 15. The length of the CDR3 is 16 residues. Per germline, CDR1 SEHNR and CDR2 FQNEAQ (reference sequence).